A selection of T cell receptor beta chains follows, all from one sample in a study of blood T cell repertoires in COVID-19. Only in-frame clones appear in the TCRdb table, and some are missing; sequencing was by immunoSEQ multiplex PCR. The repertoire holds some 200,000 clones, with around 80% as singletons. The sequencing sample was made of peripheral blood. These receptors all stem from a man in his forties or fifties with active or convalescent COVID-19. Both conserved end residues are part of each CDR3. A D gene is named only where the DNA matches it firmly. Only part of the rows carry a size: once, few, many, or a class if the clone is expanded.

TRBJ1-3,TRBV11-2,.,.,TGTGCCAGCAGAAAACCGGGACAACTCTCTGGAAACACCATATATTTT,CASRKPGQLSGNTIYF
TRBJ1-5,TRBV28,.,.,TGTGCCAGCAGTAGGGGGAATGATCAGCCCCAGCATTTT,CASSRGNDQPQHF
TRBJ1-3,TRBV4-3,.,.,TGCGCCAGCAGCCAAGATCCGGGAGCTGGAAACACCATATATTTT,CASSQDPGAGNTIYF
TRBJ1-1,TRBV5-1,TRBD1,.,TGCGCCAGCAGTTCCGGGACAGAGGGCACTGAAGCTTTCTTT,CASSSGTEGTEAFF
TRBJ1-2,TRBV7-2,.,.,TGTGCCAGCAGTCCCCAGTTGGGCCTCCTCCCGGGGAGCAACTATGGCTACACCTTC,CASSPQLGLLPGSNYGYTF
TRBJ2-3,TRBV4-3,TRBD1,.,TGCGCCAGCAGCCAAGACTGGACAGGGGAAGATACGCAGTATTTT,CASSQDWTGEDTQYF
TRBJ2-1,TRBV10-3,.,.,TGTGCCATCAGTGAGACCGGGATCGGCTACAATGAGCAGTTCTTC,CAISETGIGYNEQFF
TRBJ1-1,TRBV12-3/TRBV12-4,.,once,TGTGCCAGCAAACCTCGGGGCACTGAAGCTTTCTTT,CASKPRGTEAFF
TRBJ2-7,TRBV5-4,TRBD1,.,TGTGCCAGCAGCTTGGGTTACGGCAGGGGGTACGAGCAGTACTTC,CASSLGYGRGYEQYF
TRBJ2-2,TRBV5-1,.,.,TGCGCCAGCAGCTTGCAACAGAGCACCGGGGAGCTGTTTTTT,CASSLQQSTGELFF
TRBJ1-1,TRBV2,.,.,TGTGCCAGCAGTGAAGGAGTGACAGCAAACACTGAAGCTTTCTTT,CASSEGVTANTEAFF
TRBJ2-5,TRBV18,.,.,TGTGCCAGCTCATCGGGACTCCTCATGGAGACCCAGTACTTC,CASSSGLLMETQYF
TRBJ1-1,TRBV5-1,.,.,TGCGCCAGCAGCCGCCAGCCTTTGGAGACTGAAGCTTTCTTT,CASSRQPLETEAFF
TRBJ2-3,TRBV11-1,.,once,TGTGCCAGCAGCCCAGACTACGATACGCAGTATTTT,CASSPDYDTQYF
TRBJ2-3,TRBV6-1,.,once,TGTGCCAGCAGTGCCCCCAGCGGGCTACATGGGGCCCGCACAGATACGCAGTATTTT,CASSAPSGLHGARTDTQYF
TRBJ1-4,TRBV19,.,.,TGTGCCAGTAGTACAGGACTGCTGAATGAAAAACTGTTTTTT,CASSTGLLNEKLFF
TRBJ2-2,TRBV13,.,.,TGTGCCAGCAGCCCAGACACGAACACCGGGGAGCTGTTTTTT,CASSPDTNTGELFF
TRBJ1-2,TRBV6-5,TRBD1,.,TGTGCCAGCAGTTACAGTGGGACAGACAGATATGGCTACACCTTC,CASSYSGTDRYGYTF
TRBJ2-7,TRBV5-5,TRBD1,.,TGTGCCAGCAGCCCTATGACAGGGTACGAGCAGTACTTC,CASSPMTGYEQYF
TRBJ1-3,TRBV11-2,.,.,TGTGCCAGCAGCTTAGTTATAGGGGGCTCTGGAAACACCATATATTTT,CASSLVIGGSGNTIYF
TRBJ2-5,TRBV29-1,.,.,TGCAGCGTTGAGGACAGACAAGAGACCCAGTACTTC,CSVEDRQETQYF
TRBJ2-3,TRBV4-1,.,.,TGCGCCAGCAGCCGCAAAGTAGCGGAGGTCAGAGATACGCAGTATTTT,CASSRKVAEVRDTQYF
TRBJ1-1,TRBV2,.,.,TGTGCCAGCGGAGGCGATCGGGTGGGCAGTTATACTGAAGCTTTCTTT,CASGGDRVGSYTEAFF
TRBJ2-7,TRBV7-2,TRBD2,.,TGTGCCAGCAGCTTAGAGGGACTAGCGGGAGGGCCGGTCTACGAGCAGTACTTC,CASSLEGLAGGPVYEQYF
TRBJ1-1,TRBV5-1,.,.,TGCGCCAGCAGCTTGGCCGCGGGACGGAACACTGAAGCTTTCTTT,CASSLAAGRNTEAFF
TRBJ2-4,TRBV15,TRBD1,.,TGTGCCACCAGCCCTTCACAGGGGCTGGCCAAAAACATTCAGTACTTC,CATSPSQGLAKNIQYF
TRBJ2-1,TRBV7-9,TRBD2,once,TGTGCCAGCAGCTCTAGCGGTCACAATGAGCAGTTCTTC,CASSSSGHNEQFF
TRBJ2-6,TRBV28,TRBD1,.,TGTGCCAGCAGCACCGAGGGACAGGGCTTTTTTTCTGGGGCCAACGTCCTGACTTTC,CASSTEGQGFFSGANVLTF
TRBJ2-2,TRBV4-1,TRBD2,.,TGCGCCAGCAGCCAAGAAGGTCGAGCGGGGGGGACCGGGGAGCTGTTTTTT,CASSQEGRAGGTGELFF
TRBJ2-7,TRBV19,TRBD1,.,TGTGCCAGTAGTATAGGTCAGGGGGAGACCTACGAGCAGTACTTC,CASSIGQGETYEQYF
TRBJ2-1,TRBV19,TRBD2,few,TGTGCCAGTAGTATAGCGGGAGGATCCTACAATGAGCAGTTCTTC,CASSIAGGSYNEQFF
TRBJ1-3,TRBV7-2,.,.,TGTGCCAGCAGCTTAGATGAGGGGGATGGAAACACCATATATTTT,CASSLDEGDGNTIYF
TRBJ1-2,TRBV19,.,once,TGTGCCAGTAGTATAGGGGCAGGGAACGGCTACACCTTC,CASSIGAGNGYTF
TRBJ1-5,TRBV19,.,.,TGTGCCAGTAGTATCCGACAGTATAGCAATCAGCCCCAGCATTTT,CASSIRQYSNQPQHF
TRBJ1-2,TRBV11-2,TRBD1,once,TGTGCCAGCAGCCTATTTTCAGGGGGCCCATATGGCTACACCTTC,CASSLFSGGPYGYTF
TRBJ2-7,TRBV6-2/TRBV6-3,.,.,TGTGCCAGCAGTTACTCTAACTCCTACGAGCAGTACTTC,CASSYSNSYEQYF
TRBJ1-2,TRBV6-5,.,.,TGTGCCAGCAGCATAAACAGGGTACCTAACTATGGCTACACCTTC,CASSINRVPNYGYTF
TRBJ1-2,TRBV4-2,TRBD1,few,TGTGCCAGCAGCCAAACCGAATTCAGGGGGCACTATGGCTACACCTTC,CASSQTEFRGHYGYTF